Sequencing of this TCR beta chain was carried out in a study of blood T cells in healthy people across ages. Study results and caveats: Long-lived donors exceeded aged donors in naive CD4+ cells and diversity. TCR beta diversity was tightly associated with the proportion of naive T cells.

A second PCR of 7 to 11 cycles used a sample-barcoded 5' primer and a J-beta primer mix. Using its own MiXCR run on the 5' RACE reads, TCRdb lists one record per CDR3 protein. This sample has about 840,000 distinct CDR3 sequences; 25% to 35% occur once, and the top ten carry 10%. In its sample, this clonotype was seen many times. Its target is not known. Trimming cost V 4 bases and J 6 bases; bases outside gene matches: 10. The CDR3 consists of 15 residues. CDR1 is SGHTS, CDR2 YDEGEE, per germline. Healthy Caucasians from Russia aged about 6 to 95 served as donors. These data are also associated with another study on T cells of mothers and their children. As that study records: A second PCR was performed with the M1S primer. This primer added sample barcodes and 2-4 random nucleotides.

The source of this sequence is a woman aged 40 to 50 in good health. The V and J genes are TRBV5-8 and TRBJ2-7, with 10 nucleotides matching TRBD1. Sequences were obtained from blood. CDR3 region: CASSDRGRSSPEQYF. CDR3 coding DNA: TGTGCCAGCAGCGACAGGGGGCGTTCGTCCCCCGAGCAGTACTTC.